One TCR beta chain is described in this entry. Its target antigen remains unknown. The input lacks base qualities; no much larger clone sits a single base away. This record belongs to a study of CD8+ T cells in alopecia areata (dated by TCRdb to 2017 to 2018). The study in broad terms: Treated patients were enrolled in an open-label pilot trial of oral tofacitinib, 5 to 10 mg twice daily, for moderate-to-severe alopecia areata. Patients received tofacitinib for 6 to 18 months and were then followed off drug for 6 months to check for delayed response and recurrence. To study T cell clonal expansion in alopecia areata, the researchers applied high-throughput TCRbeta sequencing to both the C3H/HeJ mouse model and human patients. Clonality in the scalp was compared among normal scalp (n=4), patchy alopecia areata scalp (n=8), and alopecia totalis/universalis scalp (n=8). In treated patients, disease severity was measured using the SALT score, which gives the percentage of scalp surface area affected. RNA was extracted with the PAXgene miRNA kit for fixed scalp, the miRNeasy kit for PBMCs, and the RNeasy kit for mouse skin. TCRbeta CDR3 regions were amplified by immunoSEQ multiplex PCR using 35 Vbeta forward and 13 Jbeta reverse primers. Patients on tofacitinib were biopsied at baseline and after 4 and 24 weeks of treatment, and several of the patients also had a later scalp biopsy. Scalp tissue and sorted CD4+ and CD8+ peripheral blood T cells from patchy and totalis/universalis alopecia areata patients and from healthy controls were covered by human TCRbeta sequencing. Here is what the overall study found, with its caveats: Shared TCR sequences between patients were less evident than in mice, which may be partly attributable to HLA diversity in the patient population. Compared with normal scalp, lesional scalp, particularly in alopecia totalis/universalis, had higher clonality and more expanded CD8+ clones, which suggests antigenic drive. Unlike mouse skin, where gammadelta T cells dominate, normal human skin contains resident alphabeta T cells that get sequenced too, which complicates analysis of the scalp TCR repertoire. During tofacitinib treatment, many expanded lesional clones remained in scalp and blood, and this persistence may partly explain relapse after treatment is stopped. With tofacitinib, both scalp clonality and the number of expanded CD8+ clones among the top 100 scalp clones went down significantly. Because the treated cohort was small and included a single nonresponder, larger studies are needed to assess links between baseline CD8+ expansion and response.

What the time point label conveys for this sample: around 4 weeks on oral tofacitinib. Reading the label with the study, this specimen's treatment or condition is: oral pan-JAK inhibitor, 5-10 mg twice daily. Lesional scalp punch biopsies and peripheral blood were collected from alopecia areata patients. PBMCs were separated by density centrifugation and stained for CD3, CD4 and CD8, after which CD4+ and CD8+ T cells were sorted on a FACSAria. The CDR3 holds 18 amino acids from the cysteine to the phenylalanine. Only the CDR3 region is kept as DNA, spanning 54 bases read in frame from base 1. Germline trimming amounts to 4 bases on V and 3 bases on J, with 15 as the count of junction bases outside the gene matches. According to the germline V gene, CDR1 reads MGHRA and CDR2 reads YSYEKL. The method behind the library was the immunoSEQ multiplex PCR assay. To provide template for TCR sequencing, every sample had RNA extracted and reverse transcribed into cDNA. SuperScript III was used to make first-strand cDNA, primed with a 2:1 mix of oligo-dT and random hexamers. A synthetic immune receptor repertoire was used to gauge amplification bias, and whatever bias remained was removed computationally. The authors' pipeline ran thus. Raw reads were preprocessed to remove errors, and CDR3 was defined by IMGT conventions from the conserved cysteine to phenylalanine. To get clonality, Shannon entropy was normalized by log2 of the number of productive unique TCRs and the result was subtracted from 1. CD4 or CD8 identity of scalp clones was inferred by cross-referencing scalp TCRbeta sequences with sorted blood CD4 and CD8 repertoires. TCRdb limited this immuneACCESS table to in-frame rearrangements with V and J called. A share of clones is missing; checked studies link under half to unresolved V genes, and the rest is unexplained. V and J calls and clone size are those listed in that table; D and trimming were worked out from the DNA. The sample data list approximately 140,000 clones, and roughly four fifths of these were observed just once. Together, the top ten hold around a quarter of the sample.

The material sequenced was CD8+ T cells sorted from blood, taken at week 4, from a patient treated with tofacitinib. The TCR originated in a human donor with alopecia areata. Rearrangement joined TRBV4-1 to TRBJ1-2; 9 nucleotides in the junction match TRBD1. CDR3 reads: CASSLEGTGGVGDYGYTF. The DNA is TGCGCCAGCAGCCTCGAGGGTACAGGGGGCGTAGGTGACTATGGCTACACCTTC.